A selection of T cell receptor beta chains follows, all from one sample in a study of blood T cell repertoires in COVID-19. TCRdb's copy holds only in-frame clones and misses some; the assay was immunoSEQ multiplex PCR. The data show some 250,000 clones, approximately 86% seen once. Sequencing was carried out using peripheral blood. The receptor source for this set is a woman aged 25 to 39 who had recovered from COVID-19. Both conserved end residues are part of each CDR3. The order of the fields is J gene, clone size, V gene, D gene, CDR3 DNA, CDR3 protein. D genes are given only for firm matches. Not every row has a clone size; where given, it reads once, few, many or a size class.

TRBJ2-7 NA TRBV5-1 TRBD2 TGCGCCAGCAACCTTGTAGCGGGGGCCTCCTACGAGCAGTACTTC CASNLVAGASYEQYF
TRBJ1-2 NA TRBV2 TRBD1 TGTGCCAGCAGGGGGGACAGGGGTTATCTGGAGTATGGCTACACCTTC CASRGDRGYLEYGYTF
TRBJ1-1 NA TRBV7-3 NA TGTGCCAGCAGCTTCAGGGCGTCGGACACTGAAGCTTTCTTT CASSFRASDTEAFF
TRBJ2-5 NA TRBV3-1/TRBV3-2 TRBD2 TGTGCCAGCAGCCTTCCCCGGGGGGGTGCCAAAGAGACCCAGTACTTC CASSLPRGGAKETQYF
TRBJ1-2 NA TRBV15 TRBD1 TGTGCCACCAGCAGAGATGTGGGACAGGGCTGGGATGGCTACACCTTC CATSRDVGQGWDGYTF
TRBJ2-7 NA TRBV5-1 TRBD1 TGCGCCAGCAGCTTGGGACACAGGGGCCTCTACGAGCAGTACTTC CASSLGHRGLYEQYF
TRBJ2-2 NA TRBV5-1 NA TGCGCCAGCAGCTTGAGCGCCACTAACACCGGGGAGCTGTTTTTT CASSLSATNTGELFF
TRBJ1-2 once TRBV21-1 NA TGTGCCAGCAGCAAGCGAGGGTTTCACTATGGCTACACCTTC CASSKRGFHYGYTF
TRBJ2-7 NA TRBV7-8 TRBD1 TGTGCCAGCTACCCCGGGACAGGGATACACGAGCAGTACTTC CASYPGTGIHEQYF
TRBJ2-3 once TRBV11-2 TRBD2 TGTGCCAGCAGCCCAGATGGACTAGCGGGTCTCACAGATACGCAGTATTTT CASSPDGLAGLTDTQYF
TRBJ1-3 NA TRBV2 TRBD1 TGTGCCAGCAGACGAGGACAGGGAGCTGGAAACACCATATATTTT CASRRGQGAGNTIYF
TRBJ1-4 NA TRBV19 NA TGTGCCAGTAGTATGTTGCAGGGCGATGAAAAACTGTTTTTT CASSMLQGDEKLFF
TRBJ2-3 NA TRBV7-7 NA TGTGCCAGCAGCTCGGGGGTAGGGGGGGGCACCACAGATACGCAGTATTTT CASSSGVGGGTTDTQYF
TRBJ1-5 few TRBV4-1 NA TGCGCCAGCAGCCAAGATGGGAGAGGTTATAGGGAGCCCCAGCATTTT CASSQDGRGYREPQHF
TRBJ2-5 NA TRBV12-3/TRBV12-4 TRBD1 TGTGCCACACGACAGGGGGAGACCCAGTACTTC CATRQGETQYF
TRBJ2-7 NA TRBV19 NA TGTGCCAGTAGTTTGGCACAGTCCTACGAGCAGTACTTC CASSLAQSYEQYF
TRBJ2-1 NA TRBV20-1 TRBD2 TGCAGTGCTAGTGTACAGCGGGGGAACAATGAGCAGTTCTTC CSASVQRGNNEQFF
TRBJ2-7 few TRBV5-1 NA TGCGCCAGCAGCTTGGGCGGGGAGCCCTACGAGCAGTACTTC CASSLGGEPYEQYF
TRBJ1-3 NA TRBV13 NA TGTGCCAGCAGCCCCGCCCGGAACACCATATATTTT CASSPARNTIYF
TRBJ2-1 NA TRBV2 TRBD2 TGTGCCAGCAGCGAACTGGCGGGGGGGCAGAATGAGCAGTTCTTC CASSELAGGQNEQFF
TRBJ2-7 NA TRBV7-9 TRBD1 TGTGCCAGCAGCTTAAGGGACAGGGGGCCGGGTGAGCAGTACTTC CASSLRDRGPGEQYF
TRBJ2-2 NA TRBV7-9 TRBD2 TGTGCCAGCAGCTTCCCTGGTAGCGGGACGAACACCGGGGAGCTGTTTTTT CASSFPGSGTNTGELFF
TRBJ1-1 NA TRBV7-2 NA TGTGCCAGCAGCCAAGAGGGGGGGCACTCGAACACTGAAGCTTTCTTT CASSQEGGHSNTEAFF
TRBJ2-7 few TRBV25-1 TRBD1 TGTGCCAGCAGTGCTCGGGACAGCTACGAGCAGTACTTC CASSARDSYEQYF
TRBJ2-1 NA TRBV5-1 TRBD2 TGCGCCAGCAGCTCTGGACTAGCGGGGGACGAGCAGTTCTTC CASSSGLAGDEQFF
TRBJ1-3 NA TRBV11-2 NA TGTGCCAGCAGCTTAGAGGTGGGGGCTAAGTCTGGAAACACCATATATTTT CASSLEVGAKSGNTIYF
TRBJ2-5 NA TRBV5-5 TRBD1 TGTGCCAGCAGCGCCTTTTGGACAGGGGGGCAAGAGACCCAGTACTTC CASSAFWTGGQETQYF
TRBJ2-3 NA TRBV27 NA TGTGCCAGCAGTTCCCGCCTGGGGGCAGGGGCAGATACGCAGTATTTT CASSSRLGAGADTQYF
TRBJ1-1 NA TRBV9 TRBD1 TGTGCCAGCAGCTCAAGCGGACAGGGGACTGAAGCTTTCTTT CASSSSGQGTEAFF
TRBJ2-7 NA TRBV11-2 NA TGTGCCAGCAGCTTAGACCCACGGTTCTCCTACGAGCAGTACTTC CASSLDPRFSYEQYF
TRBJ2-5 once TRBV19 TRBD2 TGTGCCAGTAGTATGAGCGGGGGTCCCCAAGAGACCCAGTACTTC CASSMSGGPQETQYF
TRBJ2-5 NA TRBV5-4 TRBD2 TGTGCCAGCAGCGTGCGGGGGGAAGAGACCCAGTACTTC CASSVRGEETQYF
TRBJ2-7 NA TRBV11-2 NA TGTGCCAGCAGCTTAGGGGTCAGGACCTACGAGCAGTACTTC CASSLGVRTYEQYF
TRBJ2-2 NA TRBV5-4 TRBD1 TGTGCCAGCAGCCCGGGCGGACAGGGTAGGGTCACCGGGGAGCTGTTTTTT CASSPGGQGRVTGELFF
TRBJ1-2 NA TRBV5-4 NA TGTGCCAGCAGCTTAGGTTTTGGGGGCGCAGGGTCTATTAATGGCTACACCTTC CASSLGFGGAGSINGYTF
TRBJ1-1 NA TRBV7-9 NA TGTGCCAGCAGCTTAATGGCAGGGGTTGAAGCTTTCTTT CASSLMAGVEAFF
TRBJ1-1 NA TRBV30 NA TGTGCCTGGAAGACCGGACAGACCTTTGAAGCTTTCTTT CAWKTGQTFEAFF
TRBJ2-5 NA TRBV13 NA TGTGCCAGCAGCTTAAGGCTGCTAGGCCAAGAGACCCAGTACTTC CASSLRLLGQETQYF
TRBJ1-1 NA TRBV11-2 NA TGTGCCAGCAGCTTAGCAGGGTTAATGAACACTGAAGCTTTCTTT CASSLAGLMNTEAFF
TRBJ1-5 NA TRBV27 TRBD1 TGTGCCAGCAGTCAGGGGACAGGGGTGCTCAATCAGCCCCAGCATTTT CASSQGTGVLNQPQHF
TRBJ2-3 NA TRBV7-6 TRBD2 TGTGCCAGCAGCCCCCTAGCGGGGGGTAGCACAGATACGCAGTATTTT CASSPLAGGSTDTQYF
TRBJ1-6 few TRBV11-2 NA TGTGCCAGCAGCTTTGAAGGGGATTGGTCACCCCTCCACTTT CASSFEGDWSPLHF
TRBJ2-3 NA TRBV28 TRBD2 TGTGCCAGCAGTCTAGGGCGGTGGCTCGGCGGGGGGGAAGGTGCAGATACGCAGTATTTT CASSLGRWLGGGEGADTQYF
TRBJ2-2 once TRBV19 TRBD1 TGTGCCAGTAGTATGACAGGGGTGGGGAACACCGGGGAGCTGTTTTTT CASSMTGVGNTGELFF
TRBJ2-2 NA TRBV6-5 TRBD2 TGTGCCAGCAGGTCGGGGGGGTGGACCGGGGAGCTGTTTTTT CASRSGGWTGELFF
TRBJ1-2 NA TRBV12-5 NA TGTGCTAGTGGTTATCTTAACTATGGCTACACCTTC CASGYLNYGYTF
TRBJ1-2 NA TRBV4-1 TRBD1 TGCGCCAGCAGCCAAGGGGGTGGAGGGGGCCACTTC CASSQGGGGGHF
TRBJ1-2 NA TRBV7-2 NA TGTGCCAGCAGCTTAGCGGAGGGGTATGGCTACACCTTC CASSLAEGYGYTF
TRBJ2-5 NA TRBV9 NA TGTGCCAGCACCAGGGGGGTAGGCCAAGAGACCCAGTACTTC CASTRGVGQETQYF
TRBJ1-1 NA TRBV6-5 NA TGTGCCAGCAATGTTGGGGGAGGGAACACTGAAGCTTTCTTT CASNVGGGNTEAFF
TRBJ1-2 NA TRBV19 NA TGTGCCAGTAGTTCGGGTGGCTACACCTTC CASSSGGYTF
TRBJ1-2 NA TRBV27 TRBD1 TGTGCCAGCAGTTCCAATGACAGGGTTAGTGGCTACACCTTC CASSSNDRVSGYTF